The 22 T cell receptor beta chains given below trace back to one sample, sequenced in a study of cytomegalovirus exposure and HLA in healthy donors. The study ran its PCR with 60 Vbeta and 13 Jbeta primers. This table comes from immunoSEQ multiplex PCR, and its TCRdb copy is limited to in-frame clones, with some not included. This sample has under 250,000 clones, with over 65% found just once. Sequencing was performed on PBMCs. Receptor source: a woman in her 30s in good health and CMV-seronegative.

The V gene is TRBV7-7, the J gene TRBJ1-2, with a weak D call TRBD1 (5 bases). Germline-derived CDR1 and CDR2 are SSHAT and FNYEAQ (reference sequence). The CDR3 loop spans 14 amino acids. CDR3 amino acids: CASVPLGGTWGYTF. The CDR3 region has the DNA TGTGCTAGCGTCCCACTCGGGGGGACTTGGGGCTACACCTTC.

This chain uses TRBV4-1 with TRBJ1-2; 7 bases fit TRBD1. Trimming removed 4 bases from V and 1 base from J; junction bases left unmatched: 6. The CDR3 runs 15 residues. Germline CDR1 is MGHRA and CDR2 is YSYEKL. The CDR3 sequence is CASSPPGQNNYGYTF. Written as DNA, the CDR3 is TGCGCCAGCAGCCCACCGGGACAGAATAACTATGGCTACACCTTC.

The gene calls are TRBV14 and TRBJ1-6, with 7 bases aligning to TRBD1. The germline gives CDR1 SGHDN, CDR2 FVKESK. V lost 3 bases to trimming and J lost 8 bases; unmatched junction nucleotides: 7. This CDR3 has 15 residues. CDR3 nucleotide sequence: TGTGCCAGCAGCCACCGACAGGGATCGGATTCACCCCTCCACTTT. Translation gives CASSHRQGSDSPLHF.

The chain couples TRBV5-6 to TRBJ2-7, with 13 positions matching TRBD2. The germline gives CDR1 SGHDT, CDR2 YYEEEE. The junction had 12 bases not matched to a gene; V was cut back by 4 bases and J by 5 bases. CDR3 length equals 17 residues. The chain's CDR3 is CASSRTSGTSGINEQYF. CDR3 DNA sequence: TGTGCCAGCAGCAGAACCTCCGGGACTAGCGGGATCAACGAGCAGTACTTC.

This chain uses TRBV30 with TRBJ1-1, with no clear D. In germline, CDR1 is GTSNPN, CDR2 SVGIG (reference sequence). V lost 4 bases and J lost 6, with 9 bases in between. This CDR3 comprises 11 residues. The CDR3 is CAWIRVAEAFF. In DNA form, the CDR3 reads TGTGCCTGGATACGGGTCGCTGAAGCTTTCTTT.

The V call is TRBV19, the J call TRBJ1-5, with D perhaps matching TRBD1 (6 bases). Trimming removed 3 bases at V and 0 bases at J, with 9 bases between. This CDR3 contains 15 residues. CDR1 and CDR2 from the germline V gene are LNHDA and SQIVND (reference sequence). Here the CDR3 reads CASSISDSSNQPQHF. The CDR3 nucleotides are TGTGCCAGTAGTATCTCGGACAGTAGCAATCAGCCCCAGCATTTT.

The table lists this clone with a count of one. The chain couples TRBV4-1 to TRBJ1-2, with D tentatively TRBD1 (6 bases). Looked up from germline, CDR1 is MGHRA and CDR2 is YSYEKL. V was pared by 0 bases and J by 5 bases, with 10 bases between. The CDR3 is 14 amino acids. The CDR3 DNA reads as TGCGCCAGCAGCCAAGAGGTCAGGGGATATGGCTACACCTTC. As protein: CASSQEVRGYGYTF.

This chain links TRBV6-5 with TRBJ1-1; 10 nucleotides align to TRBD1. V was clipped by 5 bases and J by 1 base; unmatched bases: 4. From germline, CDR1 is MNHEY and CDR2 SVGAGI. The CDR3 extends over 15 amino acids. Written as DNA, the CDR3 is TGTGCCAGCAGTGGGACAGGGGCAGGGAACACTGAAGCTTTCTTT. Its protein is CASSGTGAGNTEAFF.

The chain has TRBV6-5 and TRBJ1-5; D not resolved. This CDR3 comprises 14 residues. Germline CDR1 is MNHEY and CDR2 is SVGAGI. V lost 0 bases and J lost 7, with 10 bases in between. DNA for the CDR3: TGTGCCAGCAGTTACTCGATCAGAGGGCAGCCCCAGCATTTT. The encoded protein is CASSYSIRGQPQHF.

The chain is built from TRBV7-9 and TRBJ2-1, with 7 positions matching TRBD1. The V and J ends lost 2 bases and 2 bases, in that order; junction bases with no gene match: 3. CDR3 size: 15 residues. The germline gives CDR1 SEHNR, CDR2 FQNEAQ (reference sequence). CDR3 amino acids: CASSLRQGPYNEQFF. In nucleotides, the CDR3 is TGTGCCAGCAGCTTACGACAGGGACCCTACAATGAGCAGTTCTTC.

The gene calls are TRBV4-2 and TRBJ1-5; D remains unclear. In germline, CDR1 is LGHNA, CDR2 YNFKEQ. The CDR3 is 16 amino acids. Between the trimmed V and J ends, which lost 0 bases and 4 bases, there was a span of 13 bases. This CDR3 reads CASSQESGAYNQPQHF. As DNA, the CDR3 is TGTGCCAGCAGCCAAGAAAGTGGTGCCTATAATCAGCCCCAGCATTTT.

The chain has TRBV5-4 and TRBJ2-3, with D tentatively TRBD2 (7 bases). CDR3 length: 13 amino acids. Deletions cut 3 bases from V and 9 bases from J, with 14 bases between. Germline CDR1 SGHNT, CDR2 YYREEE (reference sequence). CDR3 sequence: CASSSRGRGTQYF. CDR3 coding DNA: TGTGCCAGCAGCTCGCGGGGGAGGGGGACGCAGTATTTT.

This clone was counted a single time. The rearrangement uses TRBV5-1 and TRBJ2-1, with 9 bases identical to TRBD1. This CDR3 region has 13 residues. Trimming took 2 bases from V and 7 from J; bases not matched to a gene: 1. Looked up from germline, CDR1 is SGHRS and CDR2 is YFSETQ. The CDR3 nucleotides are TGCGCCAGCAGCTTAGGACAGGGGAATGAGCAGTTCTTC. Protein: CASSLGQGNEQFF.

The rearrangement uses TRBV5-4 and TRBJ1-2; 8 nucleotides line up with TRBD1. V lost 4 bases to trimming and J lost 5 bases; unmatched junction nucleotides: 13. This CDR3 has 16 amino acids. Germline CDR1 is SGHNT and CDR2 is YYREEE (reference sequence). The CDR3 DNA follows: TGTGCCAGCAGCCCCACGCGACAGGGGAGTGGATATGGCTACACCTTC. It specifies CASSPTRQGSGYGYTF.

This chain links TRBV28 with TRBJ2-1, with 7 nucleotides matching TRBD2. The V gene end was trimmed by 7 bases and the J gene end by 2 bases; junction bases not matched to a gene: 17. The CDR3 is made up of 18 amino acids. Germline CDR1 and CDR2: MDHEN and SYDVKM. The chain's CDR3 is CASTSTRLAVKTYNEQFF. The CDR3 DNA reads TGTGCCAGCACCTCAACGCGGCTAGCGGTTAAAACCTACAATGAGCAGTTCTTC.

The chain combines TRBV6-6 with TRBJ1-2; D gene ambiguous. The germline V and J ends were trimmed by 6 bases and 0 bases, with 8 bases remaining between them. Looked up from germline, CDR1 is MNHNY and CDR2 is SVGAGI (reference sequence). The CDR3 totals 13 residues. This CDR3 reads CASSPEANYGYTF. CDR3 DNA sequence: TGTGCCAGCAGCCCGGAGGCTAACTATGGCTACACCTTC.

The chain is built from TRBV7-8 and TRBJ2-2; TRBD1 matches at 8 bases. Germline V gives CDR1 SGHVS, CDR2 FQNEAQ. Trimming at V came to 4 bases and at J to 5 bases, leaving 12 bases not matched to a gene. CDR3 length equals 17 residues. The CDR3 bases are TGTGCCAGCAGCTGGGGGGCAGGGGGCACTAGTACCGGGGAGCTGTTTTTT. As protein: CASSWGAGGTSTGELFF.

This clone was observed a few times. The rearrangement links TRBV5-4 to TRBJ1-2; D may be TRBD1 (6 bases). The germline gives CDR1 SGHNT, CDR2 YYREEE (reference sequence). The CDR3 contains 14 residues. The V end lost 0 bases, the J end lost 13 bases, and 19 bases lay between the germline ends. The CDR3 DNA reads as TGTGCCAGCAGCTTGGAGAGGGGCTACAGGGAAGTCACCTTC. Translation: CASSLERGYREVTF.

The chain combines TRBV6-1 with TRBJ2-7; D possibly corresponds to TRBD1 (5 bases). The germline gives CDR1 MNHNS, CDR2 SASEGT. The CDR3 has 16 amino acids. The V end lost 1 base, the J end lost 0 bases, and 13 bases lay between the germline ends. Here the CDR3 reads CASSEGGHGFSYEQYF. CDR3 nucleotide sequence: TGTGCCAGCAGTGAAGGGGGCCATGGATTCTCCTACGAGCAGTACTTC.

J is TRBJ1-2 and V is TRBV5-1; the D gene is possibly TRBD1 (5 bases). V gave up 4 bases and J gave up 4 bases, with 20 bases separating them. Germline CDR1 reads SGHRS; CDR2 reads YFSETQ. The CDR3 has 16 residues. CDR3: CASSLAQQGGIYGYTF. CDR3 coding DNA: TGCGCCAGCAGCCTGGCCCAGCAGGGCGGAATCTATGGCTACACCTTC.

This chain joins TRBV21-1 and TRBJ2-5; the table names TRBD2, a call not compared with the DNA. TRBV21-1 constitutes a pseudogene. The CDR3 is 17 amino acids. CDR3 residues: CASSNLGIAGAGETQYF. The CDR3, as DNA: TGTGCCAGCAGCAATTTGGGGATAGCGGGGGCGGGGGAGACCCAGTACTTC.

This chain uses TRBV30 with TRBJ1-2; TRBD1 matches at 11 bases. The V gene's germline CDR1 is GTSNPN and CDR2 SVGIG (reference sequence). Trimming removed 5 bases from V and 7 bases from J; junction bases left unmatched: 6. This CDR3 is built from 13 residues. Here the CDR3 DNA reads TGTGCCTGGGATCGGACAGGGGGCGGTGGCTACACCTTC. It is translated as CAWDRTGGGGYTF.